What follows describes a single TCR beta chain. V gave up 0 bases and J gave up 4 bases; unmatched junction bases: 3. The CDR3 is 15 amino acids. From germline, CDR1 is SGDLS and CDR2 YYNGEE. How the authors handled the data: Reference gene primer amplification yielded estimated nucleated cell counts. The data were produced by immunoSEQ multiplex PCR, yet TCRdb's version contains in-frame clones alone and is incomplete. That table is the source of V, J and clone size, and D and trimming were worked out from the DNA. Counted here are 200,000 to 250,000 clones, nearly 90% occurring once; the ten biggest clones make up 9.5% to 14%. The sample is drawn from a study of blood T cell repertoires in COVID-19.

Sequencing was done on a sample of PBMCs or T cells enriched from blood (not recorded which). This sequence originates from a man between 25 and 39 years old who had recovered from COVID-19. The rearrangement uses TRBV9 and TRBJ2-1, with TRBD2 matching over 8 bases. This CDR3 is CASSVESGGYNEQFF. The CDR3 nucleotides read TGTGCCAGCAGCGTAGAGAGCGGGGGTTACAATGAGCAGTTCTTC.